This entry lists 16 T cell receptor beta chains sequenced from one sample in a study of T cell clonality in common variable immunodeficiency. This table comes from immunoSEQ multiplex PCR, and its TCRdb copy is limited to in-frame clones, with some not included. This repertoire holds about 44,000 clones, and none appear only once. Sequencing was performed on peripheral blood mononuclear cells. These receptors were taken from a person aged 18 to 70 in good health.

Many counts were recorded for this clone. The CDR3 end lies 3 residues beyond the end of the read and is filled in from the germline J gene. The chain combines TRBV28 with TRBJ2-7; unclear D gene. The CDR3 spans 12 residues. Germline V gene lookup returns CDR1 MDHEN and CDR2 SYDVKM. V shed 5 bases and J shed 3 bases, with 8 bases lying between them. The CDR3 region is CASSKGGYEQYF. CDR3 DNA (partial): TGTGCCAGCAGTAAGGGTGGCTACGAG.

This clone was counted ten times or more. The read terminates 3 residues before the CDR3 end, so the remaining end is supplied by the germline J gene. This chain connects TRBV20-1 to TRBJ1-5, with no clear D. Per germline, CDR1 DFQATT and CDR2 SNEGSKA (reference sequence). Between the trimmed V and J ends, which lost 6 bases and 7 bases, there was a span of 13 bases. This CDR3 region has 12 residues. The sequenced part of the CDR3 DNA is TGCAGTGCGAAGCGCGGGGAACAGCCC. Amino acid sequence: CSAKRGEQP. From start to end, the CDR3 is CSAKRGEQPQHF.

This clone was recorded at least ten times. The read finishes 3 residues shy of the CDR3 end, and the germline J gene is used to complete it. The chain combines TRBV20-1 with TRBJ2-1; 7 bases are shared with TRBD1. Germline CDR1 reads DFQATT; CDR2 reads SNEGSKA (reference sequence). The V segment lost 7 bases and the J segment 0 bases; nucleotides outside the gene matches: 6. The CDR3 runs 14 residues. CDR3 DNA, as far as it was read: TGCAGTGGAGGGGGCCAGGGCTCCTACAATGAG. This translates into CSGGGQGSYNE. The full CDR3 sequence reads CSGGGQGSYNEQFF.

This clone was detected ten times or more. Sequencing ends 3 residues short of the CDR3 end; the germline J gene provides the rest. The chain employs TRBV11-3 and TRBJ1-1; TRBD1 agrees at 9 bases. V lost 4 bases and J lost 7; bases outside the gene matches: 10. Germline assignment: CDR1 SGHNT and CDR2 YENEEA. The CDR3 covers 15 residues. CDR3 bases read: TGTGCCAGCAGCTCCCGGGACAGGGCTAACTATGAA. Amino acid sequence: CASSSRDRANYE. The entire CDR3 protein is CASSSRDRANYEAFF.

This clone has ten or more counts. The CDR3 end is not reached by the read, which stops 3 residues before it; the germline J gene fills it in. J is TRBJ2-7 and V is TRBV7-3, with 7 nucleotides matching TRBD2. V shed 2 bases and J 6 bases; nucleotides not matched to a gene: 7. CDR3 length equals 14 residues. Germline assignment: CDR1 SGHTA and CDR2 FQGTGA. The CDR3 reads CASSLGGGNGEQYF. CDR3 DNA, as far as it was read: TGTGCCAGCAGCTTAGGCGGGGGAAATGGCGAG. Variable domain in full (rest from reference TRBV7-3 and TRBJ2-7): GAGVSQTPSNKVTEKGKYVELRCDPISGHTALYWYRQSLGQGPEFLIYFQGTGAADDSGLPNDRFFAVRPEGSVSTLKIQRTERGDSAVYLCASSLGGGNGEQYFGPGTRLTVT.

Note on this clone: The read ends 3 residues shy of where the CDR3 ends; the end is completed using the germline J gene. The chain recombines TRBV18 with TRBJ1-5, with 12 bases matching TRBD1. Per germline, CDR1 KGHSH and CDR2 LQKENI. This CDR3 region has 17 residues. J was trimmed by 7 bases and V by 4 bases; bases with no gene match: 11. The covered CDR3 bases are TGTGCCAGCTCACGAGACCCGGGACAGGGGGCGTTACAGCCC. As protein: CASSRDPGQGALQP. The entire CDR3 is CASSRDPGQGALQPQHF.

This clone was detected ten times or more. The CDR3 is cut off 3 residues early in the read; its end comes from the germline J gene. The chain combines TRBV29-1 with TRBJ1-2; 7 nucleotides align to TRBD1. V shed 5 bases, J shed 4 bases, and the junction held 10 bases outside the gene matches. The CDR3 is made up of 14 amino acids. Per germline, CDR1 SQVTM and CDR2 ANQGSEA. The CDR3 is CSVPTGMGIYGYTF. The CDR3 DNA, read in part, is TGCAGCGTTCCGACAGGGATGGGGATCTATGGC.

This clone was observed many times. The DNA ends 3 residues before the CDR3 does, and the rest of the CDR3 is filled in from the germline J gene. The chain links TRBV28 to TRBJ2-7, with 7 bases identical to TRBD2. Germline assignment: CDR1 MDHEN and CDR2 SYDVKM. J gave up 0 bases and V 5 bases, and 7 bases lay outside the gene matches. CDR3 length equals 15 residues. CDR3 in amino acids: CASSTLGGGSYEQYF. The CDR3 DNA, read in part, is TGTGCCAGCAGTACCCTGGGCGGGGGCTCCTACGAG.

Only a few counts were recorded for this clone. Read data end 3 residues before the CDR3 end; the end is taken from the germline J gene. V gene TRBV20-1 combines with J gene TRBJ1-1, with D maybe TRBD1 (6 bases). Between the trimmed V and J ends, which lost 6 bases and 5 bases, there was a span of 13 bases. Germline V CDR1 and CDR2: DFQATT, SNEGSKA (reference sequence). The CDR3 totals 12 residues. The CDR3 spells CSAPGRGTEAFF. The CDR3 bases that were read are TGCAGTGCCCCTGGCAGGGGAACTGAA.

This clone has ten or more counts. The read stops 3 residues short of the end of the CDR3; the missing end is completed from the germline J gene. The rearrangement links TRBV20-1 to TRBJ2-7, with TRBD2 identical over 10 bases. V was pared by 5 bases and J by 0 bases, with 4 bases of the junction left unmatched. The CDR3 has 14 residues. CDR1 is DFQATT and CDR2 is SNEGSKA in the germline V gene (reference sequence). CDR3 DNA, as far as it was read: TGCAGTGCTCCTAGCGGGAGTTACTCCTACGAG. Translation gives CSAPSGSYSYE. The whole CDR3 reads CSAPSGSYSYEQYF.

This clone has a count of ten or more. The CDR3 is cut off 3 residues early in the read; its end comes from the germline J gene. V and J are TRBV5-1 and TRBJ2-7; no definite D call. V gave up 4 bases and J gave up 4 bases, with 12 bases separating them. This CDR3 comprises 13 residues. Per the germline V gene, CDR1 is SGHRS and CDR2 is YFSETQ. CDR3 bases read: TGCGCCAGCAGCGACACGAATTTTTACGAG. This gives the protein CASSDTNFYE. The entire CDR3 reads CASSDTNFYEQYF.

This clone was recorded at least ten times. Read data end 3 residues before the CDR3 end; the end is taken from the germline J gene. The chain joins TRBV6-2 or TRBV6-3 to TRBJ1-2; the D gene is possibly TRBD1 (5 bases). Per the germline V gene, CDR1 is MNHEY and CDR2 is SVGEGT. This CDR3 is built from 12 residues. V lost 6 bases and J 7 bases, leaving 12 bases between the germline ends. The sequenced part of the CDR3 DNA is TGTGCCAGCAGCAAAGCAGGGTTTGGC. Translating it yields CASSKAGFG. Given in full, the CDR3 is CASSKAGFGYTF.

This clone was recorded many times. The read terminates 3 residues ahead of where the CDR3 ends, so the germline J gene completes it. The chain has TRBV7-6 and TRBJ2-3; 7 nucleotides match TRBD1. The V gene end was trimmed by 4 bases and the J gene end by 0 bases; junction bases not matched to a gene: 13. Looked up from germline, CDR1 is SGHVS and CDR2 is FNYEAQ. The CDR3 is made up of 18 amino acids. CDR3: CASSSPRSGQSSTDTQYF. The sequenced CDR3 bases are TGTGCCAGCAGCTCCCCACGGTCGGGACAGTCTAGCACAGATACG.

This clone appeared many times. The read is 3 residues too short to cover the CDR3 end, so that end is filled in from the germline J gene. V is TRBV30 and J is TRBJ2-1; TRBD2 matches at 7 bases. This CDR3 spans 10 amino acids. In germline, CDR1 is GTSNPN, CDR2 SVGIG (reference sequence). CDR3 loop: CGGGYNEQFF. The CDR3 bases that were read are TGTGGCGGGGGCTACAATGAG. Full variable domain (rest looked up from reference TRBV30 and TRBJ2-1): SQTIHQWPATLVQPVGSPLSLECTVEGTSNPNLYWYRQAAGRGLQLLFYSVGIGQISSEVPQNLSASRPQDRQFILSSKKLLLSDSGFYLCGGGYNEQFFGPGTRLTVL.

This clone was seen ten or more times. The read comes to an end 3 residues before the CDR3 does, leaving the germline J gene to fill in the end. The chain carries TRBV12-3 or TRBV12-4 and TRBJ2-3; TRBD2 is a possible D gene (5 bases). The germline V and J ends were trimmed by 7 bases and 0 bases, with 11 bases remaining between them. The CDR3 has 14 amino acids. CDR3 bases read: TGTGCCAGCACCCATCGACTAAGCACAGATACG. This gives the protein CASTHRLSTDT. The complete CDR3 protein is CASTHRLSTDTQYF.

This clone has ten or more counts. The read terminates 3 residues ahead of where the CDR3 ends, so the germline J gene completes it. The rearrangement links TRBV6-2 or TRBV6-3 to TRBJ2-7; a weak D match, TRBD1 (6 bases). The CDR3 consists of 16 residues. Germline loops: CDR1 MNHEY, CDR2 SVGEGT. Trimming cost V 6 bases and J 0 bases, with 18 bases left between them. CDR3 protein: CASREETGKSSYEQYF. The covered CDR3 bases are TGTGCCAGCAGAGAGGAGACAGGCAAATCCTCCTACGAG.